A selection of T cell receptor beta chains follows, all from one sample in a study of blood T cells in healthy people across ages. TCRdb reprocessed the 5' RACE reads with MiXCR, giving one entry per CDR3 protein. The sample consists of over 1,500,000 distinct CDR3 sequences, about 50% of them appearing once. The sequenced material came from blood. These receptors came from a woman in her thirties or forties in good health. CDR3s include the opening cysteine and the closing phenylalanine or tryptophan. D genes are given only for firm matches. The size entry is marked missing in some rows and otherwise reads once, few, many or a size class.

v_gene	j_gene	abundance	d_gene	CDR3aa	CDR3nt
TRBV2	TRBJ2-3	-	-	CASSEGRVTDTQYF	TGTGCCAGCAGTGAAGGCAGGGTGACAGATACGCAGTATTTT
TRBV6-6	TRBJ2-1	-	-	CASEEITYNEQFF	TGTGCCAGTGAGGAAATTACCTACAATGAGCAGTTCTTC
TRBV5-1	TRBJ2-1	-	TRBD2	CASSFGSVTRGATINEQFF	TGCGCCAGCAGCTTTGGATCCGTTACGCGGGGGGCCACCATCAATGAGCAGTTCTTC
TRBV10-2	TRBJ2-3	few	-	CASSDQGISTDTQYF	TGCGCCAGCAGTGATCAGGGGATAAGCACAGATACGCAGTATTTT
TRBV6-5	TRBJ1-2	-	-	CASSWNGGYTF	TGTGCCAGCAGCTGGAACGGTGGCTACACCTTC
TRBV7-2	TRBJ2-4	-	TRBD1	CASSLAGQGPQEAQYF	TGTGCCAGCAGCTTAGCAGGACAGGGGCCCCAAGAGGCCCAGTACTTC
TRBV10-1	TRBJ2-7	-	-	CASSVTPASYEQYF	TGCGCCAGCAGTGTAACACCGGCCTCCTACGAGCAGTACTTC
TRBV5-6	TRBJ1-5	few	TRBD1	CASSLAGQGDQPQHF	TGTGCCAGCAGCTTGGCGGGACAGGGAGATCAGCCCCAGCATTTT
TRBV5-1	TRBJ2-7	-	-	CASSPTAGRDYEQYF	TGCGCCAGCAGCCCGACGGCAGGACGTGACTACGAGCAGTACTTC
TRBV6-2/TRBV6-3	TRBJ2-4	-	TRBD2	CASRPSGGGADKNIQYF	TGTGCCAGCAGACCCTCTGGCGGGGGGGCCGACAAAAACATTCAGTACTTC
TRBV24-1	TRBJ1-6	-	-	CATSKQARSPLHF	TGTGCCACCAGCAAACAGGCGCGTTCACCCCTCCACTTT
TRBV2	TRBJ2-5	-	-	CASRLEAYQETQYF	TGTGCCAGCAGGCTAGAGGCGTACCAAGAGACCCAGTACTTC
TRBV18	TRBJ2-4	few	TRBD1	CASSPNDRAIAKNIQYF	TGTGCCAGCTCACCAAATGACAGGGCTATAGCCAAAAACATTCAGTACTTC
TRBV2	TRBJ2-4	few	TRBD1	CASKLTGDMNIQYF	TGTGCCAGCAAGCTGACAGGGGACATGAACATTCAGTACTTC
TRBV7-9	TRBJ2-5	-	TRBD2	CASSTPTSWGETQYF	TGTGCCAGCAGCACCCCGACTAGCTGGGGAGAGACCCAGTACTTC
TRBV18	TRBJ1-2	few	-	CASSPLGQHYGYTF	TGTGCCAGCAGTCCACTAGGCCAACACTATGGCTACACCTTC
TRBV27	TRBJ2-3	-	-	CASTRVPSGGKGDTQYF	TGTGCCAGCACCAGGGTCCCATCTGGCGGGAAAGGTGATACGCAGTATTTT
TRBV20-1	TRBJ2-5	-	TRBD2	CSARAGEGTQETQYF	TGCAGTGCTAGAGCCGGGGAGGGCACCCAAGAGACCCAGTACTTC
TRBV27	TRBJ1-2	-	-	CASSFLRGENGYTF	TGTGCCAGCAGTTTTCTCAGAGGGGAGAATGGCTACACCTTC
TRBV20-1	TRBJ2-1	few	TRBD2	CSARGTSGGAWGPWEQFF	TGCAGTGCTAGAGGGACTAGCGGGGGGGCGTGGGGACCTTGGGAGCAGTTCTTC
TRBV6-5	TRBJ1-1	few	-	CASSYSVGANTEAFF	TGTGCCAGCAGTTACTCGGTAGGGGCCAACACTGAAGCTTTCTTT
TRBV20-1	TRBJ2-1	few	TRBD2	CSATSGTRGGNEQFF	TGCAGTGCTACGTCCGGGACTAGGGGGGGGAATGAGCAGTTCTTC
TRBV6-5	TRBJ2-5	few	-	CASSDFLQETQYF	TGTGCCAGCAGTGACTTCCTCCAAGAGACCCAGTACTTC
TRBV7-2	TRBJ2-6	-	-	CASSRSPSGANVLTF	TGTGCCAGCAGCCGCTCGCCATCCGGGGCCAACGTCCTGACTTTC